The present T cell receptor (beta chain) was sequenced within a study of T cell responses to AZD1222 COVID-19 vaccine. Using immunoSEQ multiplex PCR, the repertoire was profiled, and TCRdb retains in-frame clones only, with some absent. The sample lists some 150,000 clones, 90% to 95% occurring once. Notes on the study in general: Seropositive status at baseline applied to only 5 to 7 AZD1222 recipients. Spike-specific TCR breadth and depth were elevated following two AZD1222 doses. It was only after the peak T cell response that any repertoires were sampled. Clonal diversity was possibly underestimated, and the donors were mostly white British, with more females.

Comments on this clone: Its antigen is not identified.

The germline gives CDR1 SQVTM, CDR2 ANQGSEA. V gave up 6 bases and J gave up 3 bases; unmatched junction bases: 4. The CDR3 extends over 12 amino acids. The chain links TRBV29-1 to TRBJ1-1; 7 bases align to TRBD1. The sample in question was peripheral blood, obtained 28 days after the second AZD1222 dose. This receptor was obtained from an adult who received the AZD1222 COVID-19 vaccine. CDR3 sequence: CSVETGDTEAFF. CDR3 DNA: TGCAGCGTAGAAACAGGGGACACTGAAGCTTTCTTT.